These 29 T cell receptor beta chains were all obtained from the same sample, sequenced in a study of T cells in Graves' hyperthyroidism and ophthalmopathy. From RNA transcripts, TCR beta CDR3 regions were amplified. Primed by the HTBI set, a first-round RT-PCR was run on the TCR CDR3. A single record per CDR3 protein comes from TCRdb applying MiXCR to the multiplex PCR reads. This sample has some 320,000 distinct CDR3 sequences; approximately 14% occur once, and the top ten carry 34%. Sample: blood. Receptors were obtained from a woman in her thirties or forties with Graves' ophthalmopathy.

The sample holds many counts of this clonotype. V is TRBV12-3 or TRBV12-4 and J is TRBJ2-5; 13 bases are a match to TRBD2. V lost 6 bases to trimming and J lost 3 bases; unmatched junction nucleotides: 13. CDR3 length equals 18 residues. This CDR3 is CASSSGRTSGGPKETQYF. CDR3 DNA: TGTGCCAGCAGCTCGGGACGGACTAGCGGGGGACCAAAAGAGACCCAGTACTTC.

The table lists this clonotype with many counts. The chain employs TRBV28 and TRBJ1-5; no reliable D call. CDR1 and CDR2 (germline): MDHEN, SYDVKM. Trimming stripped 3 bases from V and 0 bases from J, with 9 bases between. The CDR3 is made up of 15 amino acids. CDR3 bases: TGTGCCAGCAGTTTCGGTATCAATAGCAATCAGCCCCAGCATTTT. Its translation: CASSFGINSNQPQHF. The full variable domain, completed using reference TRBV28 and TRBJ1-5, is DVKVTQSSRYLVKRTGEKVFLECVQDMDHENMFWYRQDPGLGLRLIYFSYDVKMKEKGDIPEGYSVSREKKERFSLILESASTNQTSMYLCASSFGINSNQPQHFGDGTRLSIL.

At least ten counts were recorded for this clonotype. The V and J genes are TRBV7-8 and TRBJ2-5; either TRBD1 or TRBD2 may supply D (7 bases each). CDR1 and CDR2 (germline): SGHVS, FQNEAQ. CDR3 size: 15 residues. V gave up 5 bases and J gave up 4 bases, with 17 bases separating them. The chain's CDR3 is CASSPLSRGGETQYF. In DNA form, the CDR3 reads TGTGCCAGCAGCCCCCTTAGCAGGGGGGGAGAGACCCAGTACTTC.

V usage is TRBV20-1 and J usage is TRBJ1-2, with D perhaps TRBD1 (6 bases). Germline CDR1 reads DFQATT; CDR2 reads SNEGSKA (reference sequence). V was shortened by 0 bases and J by 4 bases, with 12 bases between the two germline ends. The CDR3 consists of 14 residues. CDR3 sequence: CSARDRGTLYGYTF. The CDR3 DNA sequence: TGCAGTGCTAGAGATCGGGGGACACTCTATGGCTACACCTTC.

This clonotype occurred many times. The chain couples TRBV28 to TRBJ2-7; D might be TRBD2 (7 bases). The CDR3 covers 14 residues. Trimming took off 9 bases at V and 2 bases at J, with 17 bases between the two ends. CDR1 and CDR2 from the germline V gene are MDHEN and SYDVKM. The CDR3 spells CASPEGEGTYEQYF. DNA for the CDR3: TGTGCCAGTCCGGAGGGGGAGGGGACCTACGAGCAGTACTTC.

This clonotype occurred many times. The genes are TRBV7-8 and TRBJ2-7; TRBD2 matches at 7 bases. Germline CDR1 is SGHVS and CDR2 is FQNEAQ. The CDR3 is 14 residues long. The V and J ends lost 5 bases and 7 bases, in that order; junction bases with no gene match: 11. CDR3: CASSPRGGGYEQYF. DNA for the CDR3: TGTGCCAGCAGCCCCCGAGGCGGGGGTTATGAGCAGTACTTC.

This clonotype was counted a few times. The chain has TRBV14 and TRBJ2-2, with 11 bases aligning to TRBD1. The CDR3 has 16 residues. Germline V CDR1 and CDR2: SGHDN, FVKESK. After removal of 2 bases from V and 7 bases from J, the junction contained 6 bases not matched to a gene. The CDR3 reads CASSQRDRGIIGELFF. The CDR3 DNA sequence: TGTGCCAGCAGCCAACGGGACAGGGGGATTATCGGGGAGCTGTTTTTT.

This clonotype has a handful of counts. This chain's CDR3 is CSARDLLAGVQETQYF. The CDR3 DNA follows: TGCAGTGCTAGAGATTTACTAGCGGGAGTTCAAGAGACCCAGTACTTC. The chain couples TRBV20-1 to TRBJ2-5, with 11 bases aligning to TRBD2. This CDR3 has 16 residues. V gave up 0 bases and J gave up 2 bases; unmatched junction bases: 5. Germline lookup yields CDR1 DFQATT and CDR2 SNEGSKA (reference sequence).

The sample holds many counts of this clonotype. This rearrangement joins TRBV28 to TRBJ2-7, with no clear D. Germline V gives CDR1 MDHEN, CDR2 SYDVKM. This CDR3 is built from 14 residues. The ends were cut back, 3 bases at V and 0 bases at J, with 9 bases in the middle. CDR3 in amino acids: CASSFYSSSYEQYF. The CDR3 bases are TGTGCCAGCAGTTTCTACTCCAGCTCCTACGAGCAGTACTTC.

This clonotype was counted at least ten times. The rearrangement uses TRBV25-1 and TRBJ2-3; TRBD2 agrees at 8 bases. V trimming: 5 bases; J trimming: 3 bases; junction bases outside the gene matches: 7. Germline V gene data show CDR1 as MGHDK and CDR2 as SYGVNS. This CDR3 comprises 15 residues. CDR3 loop: CASSSSGSSTDTQYF. The CDR3 DNA reads TGTGCCAGCAGTTCCAGCGGGAGCTCGACAGATACGCAGTATTTT.

This clonotype has ten or more counts. The chain joins TRBV28 to TRBJ1-6, with TRBD1 matching over 7 bases. Germline V CDR1 and CDR2: MDHEN, SYDVKM. CDR3 size: 16 residues. The V and J ends lost 7 bases and 4 bases, in that order; junction bases with no gene match: 10. The CDR3 nucleotides read TGTGCCAGCACACCGCCGGGACAGAAGTATAATTCACCCCTCCACTTT. Protein: CASTPPGQKYNSPLHF.

This clonotype has at least ten counts. The chain couples TRBV5-1 to TRBJ2-1; 8 bases map to TRBD1. This CDR3 is built from 14 residues. Trimming removed 2 bases from V and 8 bases from J; junction bases left unmatched: 6. From germline, CDR1 is SGHRS and CDR2 YFSETQ. The CDR3 region is CASSFRQGWDEQFF. CDR3 coding DNA: TGCGCCAGCAGCTTTAGACAGGGGTGGGATGAGCAGTTCTTC.

This clonotype appeared a few times. V usage is TRBV14 and J usage is TRBJ1-2; a possible D gene is TRBD1 (6 bases). Germline lookup yields CDR1 SGHDN and CDR2 FVKESK. Trimming shortened V by 4 bases and J by 6 bases, and 18 bases separated the two germline ends. This CDR3 comprises 15 residues. CDR3 in DNA: TGTGCCAGCAGCCCGGTACGGGGGGCGATTAATGGCTACACCTTC. This codes for CASSPVRGAINGYTF. Combining the CDR3 with reference TRBV14 and TRBJ1-2 gives the whole variable domain EAGVTQFPSHSVIEKGQTVTLRCDPISGHDNLYWYRRVMGKEIKFLLHFVKESKQDESGMPNNRFLAERTGGTYSTLKVQPAELEDSGVYFCASSPVRGAINGYTFGSGTRLTVV.

In its sample, this clonotype was seen a few times. The V call is TRBV19, the J call TRBJ2-5, with 15 bases aligning to TRBD2. Germline values: CDR1 LNHDA, CDR2 SQIVND (reference sequence). This CDR3 region has 14 residues. V was clipped by 5 bases and J by 12 bases; unmatched bases: 7. The DNA of the CDR3 is TGTGCCAGTAGTGTTGGACTAGCGGGAGGGCCGGAGTACTTC. Its protein is CASSVGLAGGPEYF.

This clonotype came up many times. The chain links TRBV28 to TRBJ2-3; a possible D gene is TRBD1 (5 bases). Germline CDR1 reads MDHEN; CDR2 reads SYDVKM. CDR3 length equals 15 residues. V was shortened by 2 bases and J by 1 base, with 10 bases between the two germline ends. In DNA form, the CDR3 reads TGTGCCAGCAGTTTAGTAGGACACCGCACAGATACGCAGTATTTT. Translating gives CASSLVGHRTDTQYF.

At least ten counts were recorded for this clonotype. Here the CDR3 reads CASSLGGLEGQMGLFF. Written as DNA, the CDR3 is TGTGCCAGCAGCTTAGGCGGATTAGAGGGACAGATGGGGCTGTTTTTT. The chain has TRBV7-2 and TRBJ2-2, with 7 bases lining up with TRBD1. The V gene end was trimmed by 1 base and the J gene end by 13 bases; junction bases not matched to a gene: 15. CDR3 length: 16 amino acids. The germline V gene encodes CDR1 SGHTA and CDR2 FQGNSA.

This clonotype was detected many times. The chain employs TRBV24-1 and TRBJ2-5; 8 bases align to TRBD1. CDR1 KGHDR and CDR2 SFDVKD come from the germline V gene. The CDR3 covers 15 residues. The junction had 9 bases not matched to a gene; V was cut back by 5 bases and J by 5 bases. CDR3 nucleotide sequence: TGTGCCACCAGTGCTACGGACAGGGCAGCGGAGACCCAGTACTTC. It yields the protein CATSATDRAAETQYF.

This clonotype was recorded many times. This chain joins TRBV12-3 or TRBV12-4 and TRBJ1-4; weak D call: TRBD1 (5 bases). The CDR3 has 16 residues. V lost 0 bases and J 7 bases, leaving 15 bases between the germline ends. The CDR3 protein is CASSLAGRGHFEKLFF. CDR3 DNA sequence: TGTGCCAGCAGTTTAGCGGGTCGAGGACACTTTGAAAAACTGTTTTTT.

The J gene is TRBJ1-2, the V gene TRBV15; 10 nucleotides match TRBD1. The CDR3 is made up of 15 amino acids. The J segment lost 1 base and the V segment lost 5 bases, leaving 4 bases of the junction unmatched. The germline CDR1 and CDR2 sequences are LNHNV and YYDKDF (reference sequence). CDR3 region: CATSGRDRGNYGYTF. CDR3 nucleotides: TGTGCCACCAGCGGCAGGGACAGGGGTAACTATGGCTACACCTTC.

Many counts were recorded for this clonotype. As DNA, the CDR3 is TGCAGTGCTAGAGGGGCACTACTAGCGGGTGGCACAGATACGCAGTATTTT. This translates into CSARGALLAGGTDTQYF. V is TRBV20-1 and J is TRBJ2-3; 9 positions agree with TRBD2. The CDR3 sequence is 17 residues long. Germline trimming cut 1 base from V and 1 base from J; bases unmatched to any gene: 9. Germline CDR1 DFQATT, CDR2 SNEGSKA (reference sequence).

In this sample, this clonotype turned up many times. The CDR3 region has the DNA TGCGCCAGCAGTGACCAGGGACTAGCGGGGGCCGCAATGGGGAATGAGCAGTTCTTC. Translation: CASSDQGLAGAAMGNEQFF. The rearrangement joins TRBV10-1 to TRBJ2-1; TRBD2 matches at 14 bases. V lost 3 bases and J lost 7; bases outside the gene matches: 14. This CDR3 region has 19 residues. Germline CDR1 WNHNN, CDR2 SYGVQD (reference sequence).

The count of this clonotype is one. The gene calls are TRBV10-3 and TRBJ1-3, with D unresolved. Germline CDR1 and CDR2: ENHRY and SYGVKD. The CDR3 has 15 amino acids. The V end lost 8 bases, the J end lost 0 bases, and 14 bases lay between the germline ends. The CDR3 protein is CAIALGSLSGNTIYF. The CDR3 nucleotides are TGTGCCATCGCCTTAGGGTCCCTCTCTGGAAACACCATATATTTT.

On this clonotype itself: With a much larger clone just one base away, this may be a read error. The chain is built from TRBV20-1 and TRBJ1-5; D is possibly TRBD1 (5 bases). Germline V gene data show CDR1 as DFQATT and CDR2 as SNEGSKA (reference sequence). CDR3 length equals 15 residues. The CDR3 sequence: CSANSRGYSNHPQHF. The CDR3 nucleotides are TGCAGTGCTAATAGCCGGGGGTATAGCAATCACCCCCAGCATTTT.

This clonotype was seen repeatedly, ten times or more. The chain's CDR3 is CASSLEAAGKYGYTF. CDR3 nucleotides: TGCGCCAGCAGCTTGGAGGCTGCCGGGAAATATGGCTACACCTTC. The gene calls are TRBV5-1 and TRBJ1-2; D call uncertain. The germline V gene encodes CDR1 SGHRS and CDR2 YFSETQ. This CDR3 has 15 amino acids. Trimming left V 0 bases short and J 5 bases short, with 14 bases between.

The chain is built from TRBV2 and TRBJ1-6, with a tentative D call TRBD1 (6 bases). V was trimmed by 7 bases and J by 5 bases, leaving 12 bases between them. CDR3 length equals 14 residues. The germline V gene has CDR1 SNHLY and CDR2 FYNNEI. DNA of the CDR3: TGTGCCAGCATATACAGGGTTGATAATTCACCCCTCCACTTT. Translation: CASIYRVDNSPLHF.

This clonotype appeared many times. The genes are TRBV7-6 and TRBJ1-1; a weak D match, TRBD1 (5 bases). Trimming cost V 5 bases and J 6 bases, with 19 bases left between them. The CDR3 loop spans 15 amino acids. Germline V lookup: CDR1 SGHVS, CDR2 FNYEAQ. Here the CDR3 reads CASSMGTGLVSEAFF. CDR3 in DNA: TGTGCCAGCAGCATGGGGACGGGGCTGGTGTCTGAAGCTTTCTTT.

This clonotype appeared many times. V is TRBV24-1 and J is TRBJ1-1; perhaps TRBD1 as D (5 bases). Germline V CDR1 and CDR2: KGHDR, SFDVKD. V lost 4 bases, J lost 6 bases, and 11 bases lay in between. The CDR3 has 13 residues. The chain's CDR3 is CATSDPNRPEAFF. CDR3 nucleotide sequence: TGTGCCACCAGTGACCCTAACAGGCCTGAAGCTTTCTTT.

This clonotype has a count of ten or more. V is TRBV27 and J is TRBJ1-1; possible D gene TRBD1, 5 bases. The V end lost 6 bases, the J end lost 10 bases, and 15 bases lay between the germline ends. Germline V gene sequence: CDR1 MNHEY, CDR2 SMNVEV (reference sequence). This CDR3 is built from 12 residues. CDR3 bases: TGTGCCAGCAGGGGAATCGGGACGGTAGCTTTCTTT. Translating gives CASRGIGTVAFF.

This clonotype was observed at least ten times. The CDR3 coding sequence is TGTGCCAGCAGCCAAGGGGGACTAGCGGGAGAGGAGCAGTTCTTC. Translated, it gives CASSQGGLAGEEQFF. The V call is TRBV14, the J call TRBJ2-1; 14 nucleotides align to TRBD2. V dropped 1 base and J dropped 10; count of bases not matched to a gene: 3. CDR3 length equals 15 residues. Per the germline V gene, CDR1 is SGHDN and CDR2 is FVKESK.